This T cell receptor beta chain comes out of a study of blood T cells in healthy people across ages. Notes on the study in general: Greater diversity and more naive CD4+ cells were seen in long-lived donors than in aged donors. In older individuals, TCR beta diversity per million T cells was lower, falling roughly linearly with age. Strong correlation was found linking TCR beta diversity to naive T cell percentage.

The authors drew around 9.4 milliliters of peripheral blood from each donor. The germline V gene encodes CDR1 ENHRY and CDR2 SYGVKD. This CDR3 region has 16 residues. Primed by a sample-barcoded 5' primer and a J-beta primer mix, a second PCR proceeded for roughly 7 to 12 cycles. TCRdb re-called the 5' RACE reads with MiXCR, one entry per CDR3 protein. The table shows about 1.4 million distinct CDR3 sequences, with approximately 63% occurring only once. This clonotype was observed a handful of times. Its antigen remains unidentified. The chain carries TRBV10-3 and TRBJ2-5; no reliable D call. Gene TRBJ2-7 matches the end of the DNA better, so the J call may be wrong. The TCR sequence derives from a man between 18 and 29 years old in good health. The sample consisted of blood. CDR3 protein: CAISESAQAGGHEQYF. CDR3 nucleotides: TGTGCCATCAGTGAGTCCGCCCAAGCAGGTGGGCACGAGCAGTACTTC.